The source of this TCR beta chain is a study of cytomegalovirus exposure and HLA in healthy donors (dated by TCRdb to 2015 to 2018). Study-level background: An earlier analysis of a few hundred of the donors reported 276 Gb of sequence data and some 110 million unique TCR beta sequences obtained from about 179 million T cells. Around 300 gigabases of sequencing data and 80 million or so unique TCR sequences were included in an early release covering about 700 HLA-typed donors. Among the roughly 400 genotyped donors, around 81% belonged to the genetic ancestry cluster associated with self-reported Caucasian donors. The study aimed to test whether cataloging public T cell receptors could reveal signatures of past pathogen exposure. Using immunosequencing, the study profiled T cell repertoires from 550 to 750 subjects and related those repertoires to cytomegalovirus serostatus. A separate validation cohort of over a hundred different subjects was used in addition to the approximately 700-subject first cohort. High-throughput TCR immunosequencing, statistical association of individual TCRs with disease status, and machine learning were combined to predict cytomegalovirus infection status. A later analysis re-examined previously published TCR beta repertoires from 610 or so donors and added high-resolution HLA genotyping to investigate patterns of TCR occurrence. The later analysis used no new phenotypic data to find candidate immune exposures, relying instead on TCR beta sequences and their occurrence across donors. To decide whether each TCR beta V gene segment behaved as functional or pseudogenic, an earlier analysis of some 540 of the donors relied on high-throughput TCR beta sequencing. Donor age, sex, ethnicity and CMV serostatus were compiled together with the repertoire data. A later genetic analysis used genome-wide SNP genotypes for about 65% of the roughly 700 donors, treating that subset as a discovery cohort. Every repertoire in the discovery cohort had been generated on one and the same sequencing platform. HLA typing included class I and class II loci at four-digit resolution. The number of donors typed differed by locus, with roughly 620-640 for A, B, C, DRB1 and DQB1, 522 for DQA1, over 600 for DPA1, and roughly 450 for DPB1. Roughly five DR-DQ haplotypes were handled as single units for association and clustering because linkage in the cohort was strong. On average, 235,054 unique TCR beta nucleotide sequences were sequenced per donor among about 400 genotyped donors of the cohort, with about 17% of those sequences being non-productive. Overall study outcomes, separate from this receptor: A further reported finding was that TCR beta sequences accurately predicted the HLA-A and HLA-B alleles for most subjects in the first cohort. Because counts were too low, roughly 17 rarely observed V segments, including chromosome 9 orphons, were left out of the earlier analysis of several hundred of the donors. In a later analysis, most CMV-associated TCR beta chains were found to appear HLA-restricted, with HLA associations seemingly driven largely by CMV exposure. A group of highly shared sequence variants was considered likely to be a technical artifact of the sequencing pipeline. In a later genetic analysis, a missense DCLRE1C variant was associated with V-gene and J-gene trimming of TCR beta chains, and the association was replicated in an independent cohort. The 87-base-pair reads could not distinguish some IMGT-functional V segments, including TRBV6-2 and TRBV6-3, so those segments were excluded. Strong co-occurrence of HLA alleles, especially DR and DQ, made assigning TCR associations to individual alleles difficult. In a later analysis, the rate of TCR association differed among HLA loci, with DRB1 alleles having the most associated TCRs and HLA-C alleles having the fewest. Linkage disequilibrium might explain the correlated functional status among segregating V segments, but an unknown experimental factor could not be ruled out. According to a later genetic analysis, donors in an Asian-associated ancestry cluster had fewer N-insertions in productive TCRs than the approximately 710-donor mean. It was suggested by the authors that the approach could potentially be generalized to other disease states and immunological phenotypes. The presence/absence analyses assumed that sequencing depth was roughly uniform across donors, and that assumption may not be true. The only immune exposure information available for the cohort was CMV serostatus. Several of the top co-occurrence clusters appeared to be linked to parvovirus B19, influenza, CMV and Epstein-Barr virus, according to a later analysis. In vitro tests confirmed that a few of the cytomegalovirus-associated TCR beta chains recognize cytomegalovirus antigens. In a later analysis, 15,000 to 20,000 TCR beta sequences were associated with specific HLA alleles at a false discovery rate of 0.05. Most TCR sequences were observed very rarely across donors, whereas some public TCRs were present in many individuals. Because some donors lacked HLA typing at each locus, the association tests relied only on the typed subset. In both the original and validation cohorts, the classifier was reported to diagnose cytomegalovirus status with high specificity and sensitivity. Only TCR beta chains were sequenced in this cohort, and the absence of alpha or paired-chain data limited detectable features. A later analysis found that HLA-associated TCR beta chains were more clonally expanded and had lower generation probabilities than equally common non-associated chains. In the study, approximately 150 TCR beta chains were listed as associated with cytomegalovirus. In an earlier analysis of more than 450 of the donors, most TCR beta V segments were observed in productive rearrangements about 90% or about 30% of the time, broadly matching IMGT annotations.

To prepare the library, the immunoSEQ multiplex PCR assay was applied. The multiplex PCR relied on a mix of 60 forward primers for TCR Vbeta segments and 13 reverse primers for TCR Jbeta segments. The CDR3 region of rearranged TCR beta genes was amplified from genomic DNA with a multiplex PCR assay. On the Illumina HiSeq System, the amplified TCR beta libraries were sequenced as 87-base-pair reads. Concerning the study's data processing: A later analysis counted about 80 million unique TCR beta chains across the 600 to 850 repertoires, and about 10 million of these chains were shared by at least two donors. To remove PCR and sequencing errors, raw reads were error-corrected and collapsed into unique sequences using a nearest-neighbor algorithm that merged closely related sequences. V, D and J gene segments were assigned by aligning CDR3 sequences to IMGT reference sequences. Each retained sequence needed at least a six-nucleotide match to both a V gene segment and a J gene segment. Rearrangements were classified as productive when the CDR3 lacked stop codons and remained in frame with V and J, and all other rearrangements were classified as non-productive. Following IMGT convention, CDR3 was defined as the stretch from the second conserved V-encoded cysteine up to the conserved J-encoded phenylalanine. The earlier analysis of about 620 of the donors excluded sequences that lacked an unambiguous match to a single V gene segment. In an earlier analysis of 587 of the donors, a V segment was called functional when productive rearrangements were above 56.7%, and segregating when the standard deviation between donors exceeded 5%. A statistical classification framework was built for diagnosing cytomegalovirus status from the catalog of TCR beta chain sequences. V and J gene assignment, in a later analysis, came from comparing TCR nucleotide sequences with IMGT/GENE-DB human TR gene sequences. The TCRdist pipeline was used in a later analysis to assign CDR3 sequences and most-parsimonious VDJ recombination scenarios. In a later analysis, every TCR beta chain was defined by the combination of its CDR3 amino acid sequence and its V-gene family, and reads without a unique V-gene family were dropped. To address suspected cross-contamination and a sequencing artifact, a later analysis removed around 590 highly shared, low-generation-probability nucleotide sequences. A later analysis calculated a clonal expansion index for each public chain from normalized within-repertoire ranks of inferred template counts. In a later analysis, generation probabilities were computed using a VDJ recombination model fitted to out-of-frame rearrangements, and the results were checked against IGoR. In a later analysis, hypergeometric tests were used to score TCR-TCR, TCR-HLA and TCR-CMV co-occurrence, with a repertoire-size bias correction applied to TCR pairs. A later analysis estimated false discovery rates by permuting HLA or CMV assignments 20 times. In a later analysis, co-occurring TCRs were grouped using DBSCAN, and TCRdist sequence similarity was added for clustering within HLA-allele-positive subsets. Repertoires with fewer than 30,000 or more than 120,000 public chains, plus five repertoires with anomalous nucleotide sharing, were excluded from co-occurrence clustering. TCRdb's version of the immuneACCESS table is confined to in-frame rearrangements and falls short of the full clone set. An unresolved V gene accounts for under half of the shortfall where checked; the remainder is of unknown origin. The V and J calls and clone size come from that table; D and trimming were worked out from the DNA. The sample contains about 200,000 clones, roughly 80% of them found a single time. 1.5% to 2% of the sample goes to the ten largest clones.

The cohort comprised 670 or so healthy bone marrow donors. At the time of sampling, every cohort member was nominally healthy, though immune exposures that went unrecorded were likely present. The donor tested CMV seronegative and was one of the 352 seronegative cohort members. A peripheral blood sample was provided by each donor, and peripheral blood mononuclear cells were used for TCR beta sequencing. The Qiagen DNeasy Blood Extraction Kit was used to extract genomic DNA from the blood cell samples. V is pruned by 5 bases and J by 4 bases, leaving 13 bases of the junction without a gene match. For CDR1 and CDR2, the germline V gene lists SGHTA and FQGNSA. CDR3 length: 17 amino acids, cysteine to phenylalanine. Only the CDR3 portion is preserved as DNA: 51 bases, with reading frame beginning at the first base. For this clone: There is no known antigen for this receptor. Qualities for individual bases were not recorded, and no much larger clone is one base off.

Here the chain combines TRBV7-2 and TRBJ2-7, and 11 junction bases match TRBD2. The sequenced sample consisted of PBMCs. This clonotype was sampled from a woman between 50 and 59 years old in good health and CMV-seronegative. The CDR3 in this case is CASSRGTSGIFTYEQYF. DNA sequence: TGTGCCAGCAGCAGAGGGACTAGCGGAATTTTTACTTACGAGCAGTACTTC. Joined to the reference TRBV7-2 and TRBJ2-7 proteins, this CDR3 gives the full variable domain: GAGVSQSPSNKVTEKGKDVELRCDPISGHTALYWYRQSLGQGLEFLIYFQGNSAPDKSGLPSDRFSAERTGGSVSTLTIQRTQQEDSAVYLCASSRGTSGIFTYEQYFGPGTRLTVT.